The 5 T cell receptor beta chains below all came from one sample that was sequenced in a study of blood T cell repertoires in COVID-19. The method was immunoSEQ multiplex PCR; TCRdb's version includes in-frame clones alone and lacks a portion of them. The table lists some 250,000 clones, approximately 80% of them singletons. The material sequenced was peripheral blood. The receptors here all came from a woman in her sixties with active or convalescent COVID-19.

The DNA for the CDR3 is TGTGCCAGCAGTGAACCGGAGACCCTCTACAATGAGCAGTTCTTC. Protein sequence: CASSEPETLYNEQFF. The chain carries TRBV6-1 and TRBJ2-1; D is unclear. The CDR3 has 15 residues. Germline V CDR1 and CDR2: MNHNS, SASEGT. With 2 bases removed from V and 3 bases from J, the gap between germline ends came to 11 bases.

The V call is TRBV9, the J call TRBJ2-3, with TRBD1 as a possible D gene (5 bases). The V gene lost 0 bases and the J gene lost 2 bases, with 10 bases spanning the gap. The CDR3 runs 15 residues. Per germline, CDR1 SGDLS and CDR2 YYNGEE. For the CDR3, the DNA is TGTGCCAGCAGCGTAGAGAACAGGATCACAGATACGCAGTATTTT. As protein: CASSVENRITDTQYF.

The CDR3 region has the DNA TGTGCCATCAGTGCCCCGGGACAGCTGAACACTGAAGCTTTCTTT. This encodes CAISAPGQLNTEAFF. The J gene is TRBJ1-1, the V gene TRBV10-3, with 7 bases identical to TRBD1. The trim removed 4 bases at V and 0 bases at J, leaving 5 bases unmatched. Germline V lookup: CDR1 ENHRY, CDR2 SYGVKD. CDR3 length: 15 residues.

The rearrangement links TRBV7-9 to TRBJ2-5; D possibly corresponds to TRBD1 (7 bases). V was cut by 3 bases and J by 1 base, with 12 bases left in between. Looked up from germline, CDR1 is SEHNR and CDR2 is FQNEAQ (reference sequence). The CDR3 length is 15 residues. In DNA, the CDR3 is TGTGCCAGCAGCTTCCGGGGGACAGCCCAAGAGACCCAGTACTTC. As protein: CASSFRGTAQETQYF. Filled out from reference TRBV7-9 and TRBJ2-5, the complete variable domain reads DTGVSQNPRHKITKRGQNVTFRCDPISEHNRLYWYRQTLGQGPEFLTYFQNEAQLEKSRLLSDRFSAERPKGSFSTLEIQRTEQGDSAMYLCASSFRGTAQETQYFGPGTRLLVL.

The chain couples TRBV11-2 to TRBJ2-5; 7 bases map to TRBD1. Germline V gene data show CDR1 as SGHAT and CDR2 as FQNNGV. After removal of 5 bases from V and 5 bases from J, the junction contained 8 bases not matched to a gene. The CDR3 sequence is 14 residues long. CDR3 protein: CASSTQGGAETQYF. The CDR3 DNA reads TGTGCCAGCAGCACTCAAGGGGGCGCGGAGACCCAGTACTTC. The variable domain in full, with the rest retrieved from reference TRBV11-2 and TRBJ2-5, is EAGVAQSPRYKIIEKRQSVAFWCNPISGHATLYWYQQILGQGPKLLIQFQNNGVVDDSQLPKDRFSAERLKGVDSTLKIQPAKLEDSAVYLCASSTQGGAETQYFGPGTRLLVL.